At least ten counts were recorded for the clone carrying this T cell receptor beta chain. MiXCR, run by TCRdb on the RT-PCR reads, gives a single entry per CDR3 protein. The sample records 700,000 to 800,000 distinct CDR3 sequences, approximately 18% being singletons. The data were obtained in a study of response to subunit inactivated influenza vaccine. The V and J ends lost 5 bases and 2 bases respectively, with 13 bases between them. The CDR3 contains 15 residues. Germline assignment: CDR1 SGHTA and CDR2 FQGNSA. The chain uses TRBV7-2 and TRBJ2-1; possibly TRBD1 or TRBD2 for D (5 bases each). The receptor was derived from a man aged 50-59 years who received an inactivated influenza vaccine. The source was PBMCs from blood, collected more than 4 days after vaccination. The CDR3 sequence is CASSTRWGPYNEQFF. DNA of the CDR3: TGTGCCAGCAGCACTCGATGGGGACCCTACAATGAGCAGTTCTTC.